This T cell receptor beta chain was sequenced during a study of blood T cell repertoires in COVID-19. Study-level information: Nucleic acid was either cDNA or gDNA, and it came from T cells, B-cell-depleted T cells, or PBMCs.

The CDR3 spans 15 residues. Germline lookup yields CDR1 SGHVS and CDR2 FQNEAQ. V was cut by 5 bases and J by 4 bases, with 17 bases left in between. This clone occurred once. The authors' processing: Using reference gene primer amplification, nucleated cell counts were estimated. Produced via immunoSEQ multiplex PCR; TCRdb's table is partial and in-frame only. The D gene and trimming were derived from the DNA, and the V and J assignments and clone size from that table. Seen here are around 55,000 clones, about nine tenths observed once, and the top ten hold more than 8%. The rearrangement uses TRBV7-8 and TRBJ1-2; D possibly corresponds to TRBD1 (5 bases). This TCR was recovered from a man between 60 and 75 years old with active COVID-19. Sequenced material: peripheral blood. CDR3 bases: TGTGCCAGCAGCCCGCGACAGCCTCCTCCCTATGGCTACACCTTC. Encoded protein: CASSPRQPPPYGYTF. The whole variable domain, remainder taken from reference TRBV7-8 and TRBJ1-2, is GAGVSQSPRYKVAKRGQDVALRCDPISGHVSLFWYQQALGQGPEFLTYFQNEAQLDKSGLPSDRFFAERPEGSVSTLKIQRTQQEDSAVYLCASSPRQPPPYGYTFGSGTRLTVV.